The 23 T cell receptor beta chains in this list originate from one sample, sequenced in a study of blood T cell repertoires in COVID-19. Method: immunoSEQ multiplex PCR; TCRdb's copy keeps in-frame clones and lacks some. The sample includes some 200,000 clones, roughly 80% of them seen just once. The material sequenced was peripheral blood. Receptor source: a woman aged 40 to 50 with acute or convalescent COVID-19.

This chain joins TRBV7-6 and TRBJ1-4; TRBD1 aligns across 8 bases. V dropped 1 base and J dropped 4; count of bases not matched to a gene: 2. CDR3 length: 15 amino acids. Germline assignment: CDR1 SGHVS and CDR2 FNYEAQ. The DNA for the CDR3 is TGTGCCAGCAGCTTAGGGACAGGGAATAATGAAAAACTGTTTTTT. Residues: CASSLGTGNNEKLFF.

The rearrangement joins TRBV11-2 to TRBJ2-7; a possible D gene is TRBD2 (5 bases). The germline CDR1 and CDR2 sequences are SGHAT and FQNNGV. This CDR3 region has 12 residues. Trimming stripped 4 bases from V and 6 bases from J, with 10 bases between. The CDR3 DNA is TGTGCCAGCAGCTCCTCTGGGAGCGAGCAGTACTTC. Translating it yields CASSSSGSEQYF. Full variable domain (remainder filled in from reference TRBV11-2 and TRBJ2-7): EAGVAQSPRYKIIEKRQSVAFWCNPISGHATLYWYQQILGQGPKLLIQFQNNGVVDDSQLPKDRFSAERLKGVDSTLKIQPAKLEDSAVYLCASSSSGSEQYFGPGTRLTVT.

This clone turned up a few times. CDR3 region: CASSSPHRYYGYTF. CDR3 nucleotides: TGTGCCAGCAGCTCGCCCCATAGATACTATGGCTACACCTTC. This chain uses TRBV6-6 with TRBJ1-2; D unclear. CDR1 and CDR2 from the germline V gene are MNHNY and SVGAGI (reference sequence). The V end lost 6 bases, the J end lost 3 bases, and 14 bases lay between the germline ends. The CDR3 extends over 14 amino acids.

V is TRBV19 and J is TRBJ1-1; TRBD1 agrees at 7 bases. With V trimmed by 6 bases and J by 5 bases, 6 bases remained unmatched. The CDR3 length is 13 residues. Germline assignment: CDR1 LNHDA and CDR2 SQIVND (reference sequence). The chain's CDR3 is CASRTGLWTEAFF. In DNA, the CDR3 is TGTGCCAGTAGGACAGGGTTATGGACTGAAGCTTTCTTT.

This sequence joins TRBV27 and TRBJ2-1; possible D gene TRBD2, 6 bases. CDR1 and CDR2 from the germline V gene are MNHEY and SMNVEV (reference sequence). Deletions cut 4 bases from V and 3 bases from J, with 13 bases between. The CDR3 is 15 amino acids. CDR3 nucleotide sequence: TGTGCCAGCAGTTCCCCAGCGGGCCTCTACAATGAGCAGTTCTTC. Protein: CASSSPAGLYNEQFF.

The chain carries TRBV28 and TRBJ1-1; tentative D call: TRBD1 (6 bases). The CDR3 consists of 14 residues. The germline gives CDR1 MDHEN, CDR2 SYDVKM. V lost 6 bases, J lost 0 bases, and 11 bases lay in between. CDR3 in amino acids: CASRRTALNTEAFF. The CDR3 DNA reads TGTGCCAGCAGGCGGACAGCCCTGAACACTGAAGCTTTCTTT.

CDR3 nucleotide sequence: TGTGCCAGCAGCCTCAGCGGGGGCCTATCGTACGAGCAGTACTTC. Translated, it gives CASSLSGGLSYEQYF. The chain employs TRBV7-2 and TRBJ2-7; the match to TRBD2 covers 8 bases. CDR3 size: 15 residues. The V segment lost 5 bases and the J segment 4 bases; nucleotides outside the gene matches: 10. Germline CDR1 is SGHTA and CDR2 is FQGNSA.

This chain links TRBV7-2 with TRBJ2-3; TRBD1 might be the D (6 bases). The CDR3 runs to 13 residues. V lost 4 bases and J 2 bases, leaving 7 bases between the germline ends. Germline V gives CDR1 SGHTA, CDR2 FQGNSA. CDR3 DNA sequence: TGTGCCAGCAGCTGGGACAACACAGATACGCAGTATTTT. It translates to CASSWDNTDTQYF.

This clone was observed a handful of times. V is TRBV30 and J is TRBJ2-1; TRBD2 matches at 14 bases. Germline-derived CDR1 and CDR2 are GTSNPN and SVGIG (reference sequence). The CDR3 runs to 13 residues. The V and J ends lost 8 bases and 9 bases, in that order; junction bases with no gene match: 6. This CDR3 is CAGGLAGGLEQFF. DNA of the CDR3: TGTGCCGGAGGACTAGCGGGGGGCCTTGAGCAGTTCTTC.

The chain uses TRBV12-3 or TRBV12-4 and TRBJ1-1; D remains ambiguous. The ends were cut back, 5 bases at V and 4 bases at J, with 11 bases in the middle. The CDR3 contains 13 residues. CDR3 in amino acids: CASSIREGTEAFF. In DNA form, the CDR3 reads TGTGCCAGCAGTATCCGGGAGGGCACTGAAGCTTTCTTT.

The chain uses TRBV6-5 and TRBJ1-1; D not certain. The germline V and J ends were trimmed by 7 bases and 4 bases, with 19 bases remaining between them. The V gene's germline CDR1 is MNHEY and CDR2 SVGAGI. The CDR3 contains 15 residues. The DNA for the CDR3 is TGTGCCAGCAATCACTTCGAGGACTTGGGCACTGAAGCTTTCTTT. The encoded protein is CASNHFEDLGTEAFF.

This sequence joins TRBV6-8 and TRBJ2-1; TRBD2 matches at 7 bases. V trimming: 5 bases; J trimming: 15 bases; junction bases outside the gene matches: 22. Germline values: CDR1 MNHGY, CDR2 SAAAGT. This CDR3 contains 16 residues. The CDR3 region is CASSPPLREIPKRGFF. The CDR3 DNA sequence: TGTGCCAGCAGTCCCCCCTTGCGGGAGATCCCTAAACGAGGGTTCTTC.

This clone appeared a single time. The CDR3 DNA follows: TGTGCCAGTTCAGACTCGAGCTCCTACAATGAGCAGTTCTTC. Residues: CASSDSSSYNEQFF. The chain couples TRBV27 to TRBJ2-1; D gene unclear. The CDR3 is 14 residues long. Deletions cut 9 bases from V and 0 bases from J, with 12 bases between. The V gene's germline CDR1 is MNHEY and CDR2 SMNVEV (reference sequence).

The chain recombines TRBV7-8 with TRBJ1-5, with no clear D. The V end lost 1 base, the J end lost 10 bases, and 8 bases lay between the germline ends. There are 12 residues in the CDR3. CDR1 and CDR2 (germline): SGHVS, FQNEAQ. The CDR3 DNA sequence: TGTGCCAGCAGCTTAGAGGCAGGCCCCCAGCATTTT. It codes for CASSLEAGPQHF.

V gene TRBV11-2 combines with J gene TRBJ2-1, with D perhaps matching TRBD1 (6 bases). V was trimmed by 5 bases and J by 4 bases, leaving 18 bases between them. The V gene's germline CDR1 is SGHAT and CDR2 FQNNGV. This CDR3 contains 16 residues. The chain's CDR3 is CASSPIQGPLYNEQFF. CDR3 DNA: TGTGCCAGCAGCCCCATACAGGGTCCCCTATACAATGAGCAGTTCTTC.

The chain couples TRBV2 to TRBJ2-1; 10 bases fit TRBD2. The V gene end was trimmed by 4 bases and the J gene end by 10 bases; junction bases not matched to a gene: 10. Germline V gene sequence: CDR1 SNHLY, CDR2 FYNNEI. This CDR3 has 15 residues. CDR3 DNA: TGTGCCAGCAGTGCGGCTAGCGGGGGTCAAACGGAGCAGTTCTTC. Protein sequence: CASSAASGGQTEQFF.

This sequence joins TRBV19 and TRBJ2-1, with no clear D. The CDR3 runs to 14 residues. Per germline, CDR1 LNHDA and CDR2 SQIVND (reference sequence). Trimming took off 7 bases at V and 1 base at J, with 11 bases between the two ends. The CDR3 sequence is CASKVERSYNEQFF. DNA of the CDR3: TGTGCCAGTAAAGTAGAGAGGTCCTACAATGAGCAGTTCTTC.

This chain joins TRBV9 and TRBJ2-2; D is undetermined. This CDR3 spans 12 amino acids. Germline V CDR1 and CDR2: SGDLS, YYNGEE. The V gene lost 2 bases and the J gene lost 5 bases, with 4 bases spanning the gap. The CDR3: CASSVLTGELFF. In DNA, the CDR3 is TGTGCCAGCAGCGTTCTGACCGGGGAGCTGTTTTTT.

V and J are TRBV5-6 and TRBJ1-5, with 10 bases that match TRBD1. V gave up 2 bases and J gave up 2 bases; unmatched junction bases: 4. In germline, CDR1 is SGHDT, CDR2 YYEEEE. The CDR3 is made up of 16 amino acids. The CDR3 DNA is TGTGCCAGCAGCTTCCGACAGGGGGCAGGCAATCAGCCCCAGCATTTT. This encodes CASSFRQGAGNQPQHF.

The CDR3 nucleotides read TGTGCCAGCAGTCGACTACTCGCGAGCACAGATACGCAGTATTTT. Its protein is CASSRLLASTDTQYF. The chain joins TRBV6-5 to TRBJ2-3; D perhaps matches TRBD2 (5 bases). This CDR3 has 15 residues. The germline V gene encodes CDR1 MNHEY and CDR2 SVGAGI. Deletions cut 5 bases from V and 0 bases from J, with 12 bases between.

About this clone itself: Different DNA sequences within this sample yield the same CDR3. The chain couples TRBV3-1 (or the pseudogene TRBV3-2) to TRBJ1-5, with D perhaps TRBD1 (6 bases). Germline V lookup: CDR1 LGHDT, CDR2 YNNKEL (reference sequence). Between the trimmed V and J ends, which lost 1 base and 10 bases, there was a span of 11 bases. There are 13 residues in the CDR3. CDR3 DNA sequence: TGTGCCAGCAGCCAAGCCCAGGGGCAACCCCAGCATTTT. Protein: CASSQAQGQPQHF.

The V call is TRBV19, the J call TRBJ1-5, with TRBD1 matching 9 bases. The V gene's germline CDR1 is LNHDA and CDR2 SQIVND (reference sequence). The CDR3 contains 15 residues. V dropped 3 bases and J dropped 5; count of bases not matched to a gene: 5. The DNA of the CDR3 is TGTGCCAGTAGTATGACCGGGACAGGGTATCAGCCCCAGCATTTT. It codes for CASSMTGTGYQPQHF.

V usage is TRBV28 and J usage is TRBJ2-1; 7 bases are shared with TRBD1. Germline V lookup: CDR1 MDHEN, CDR2 SYDVKM. The CDR3 extends over 14 amino acids. V dropped 4 bases and J dropped 7; count of bases not matched to a gene: 7. CDR3 sequence (DNA): TGTGCCAGCAGTTATAGGGGGCTAGGGAATGAGCAGTTCTTC. It codes for CASSYRGLGNEQFF.